This T cell receptor beta chain was retrieved from a study of vaccination and CD4 T cells after COVID-19. Overall study: Cells received overlapping spike peptides from SARS-CoV-2, HCoV-NL63, HCoV-OC43 and HCoV-229E as stimulation. The control cultures got either a CEFX pool, an HIV-1 Nef pool, or no peptide at all.

The treatment was: roughly ten-day PBMC culture with coronavirus spike peptide pools or control peptides (ViraFEST assay). Expansion of antigen-specific T cells with peptide pools by ViraFEST preceded sequencing of TCRs. General observations from the study: Rising from about 20 to 38, the median of SARS-CoV-2-reactive clonotypes did not change significantly.

Germline CDR1 reads SEHNR; CDR2 reads FQNEAQ (reference sequence). V was clipped by 8 bases and J by 0 bases, with 13 bases between them. The CDR3 runs to 14 residues. The study sequenced cultured CD4+ T cell DNA using the Oncomine TCR Beta short-read assay. Using its own MiXCR run on the PCR reads, TCRdb lists one record per CDR3 protein. This table holds roughly 12,000 distinct CDR3 sequences, under 35% found once. This clonotype turned up a few times. Its antigen is currently unknown. The chain uses TRBV7-9 and TRBJ1-1; D may be TRBD1 (5 bases). The TCR was taken from a human donor who had recovered from COVID-19. The sample in question was CD4+ T cells from blood, cultured in vitro, obtained after SARS-CoV-2 vaccination. CDR3 residues: CASVQGALNTEAFF. CDR3 DNA sequence: TGTGCCAGCGTGCAAGGGGCGTTGAACACTGAAGCTTTCTTT.